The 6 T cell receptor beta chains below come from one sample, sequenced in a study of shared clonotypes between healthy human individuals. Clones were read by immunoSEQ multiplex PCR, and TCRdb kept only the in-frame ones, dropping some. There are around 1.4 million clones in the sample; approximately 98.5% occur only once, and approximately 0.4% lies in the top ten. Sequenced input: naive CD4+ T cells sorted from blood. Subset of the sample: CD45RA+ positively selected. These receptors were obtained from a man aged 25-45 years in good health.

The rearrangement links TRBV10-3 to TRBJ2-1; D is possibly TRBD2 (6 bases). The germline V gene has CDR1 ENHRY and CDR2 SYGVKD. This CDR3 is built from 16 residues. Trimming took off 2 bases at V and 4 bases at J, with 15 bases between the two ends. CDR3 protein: CAISEAGTPLYNEQFF. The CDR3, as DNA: TGTGCCATCAGTGAGGCGGGAACACCTCTTTACAATGAGCAGTTCTTC.

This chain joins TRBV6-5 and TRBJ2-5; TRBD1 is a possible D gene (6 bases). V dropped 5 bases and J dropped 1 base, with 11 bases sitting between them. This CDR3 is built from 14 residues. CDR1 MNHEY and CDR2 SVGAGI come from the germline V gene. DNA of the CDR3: TGTGCCAGCAGTCCCCAGGGGACCCAAGAGACCCAGTACTTC. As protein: CASSPQGTQETQYF.

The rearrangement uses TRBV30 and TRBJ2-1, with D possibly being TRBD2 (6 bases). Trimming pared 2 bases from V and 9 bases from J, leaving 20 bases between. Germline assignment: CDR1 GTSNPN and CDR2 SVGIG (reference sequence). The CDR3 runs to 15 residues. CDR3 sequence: CAWSLETSLEGEQFF. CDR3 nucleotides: TGTGCCTGGAGTCTCGAGACTAGTCTTGAGGGTGAGCAGTTCTTC. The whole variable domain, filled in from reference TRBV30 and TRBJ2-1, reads SQTIHQWPATLVQPVGSPLSLECTVEGTSNPNLYWYRQAAGRGLQLLFYSVGIGQISSEVPQNLSASRPQDRQFILSSKKLLLSDSGFYLCAWSLETSLEGEQFFGPGTRLTVL.

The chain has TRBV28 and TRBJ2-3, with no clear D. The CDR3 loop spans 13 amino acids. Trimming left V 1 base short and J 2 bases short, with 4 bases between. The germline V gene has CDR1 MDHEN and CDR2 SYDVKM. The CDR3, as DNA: TGTGCCAGCAGTTTATACAACACAGATACGCAGTATTTT. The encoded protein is CASSLYNTDTQYF.

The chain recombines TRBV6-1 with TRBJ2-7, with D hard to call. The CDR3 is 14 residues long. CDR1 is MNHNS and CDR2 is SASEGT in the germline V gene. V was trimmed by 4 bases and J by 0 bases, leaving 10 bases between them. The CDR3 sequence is CASSVTVVSYEQYF. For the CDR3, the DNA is TGTGCCAGCAGTGTTACGGTCGTCTCCTACGAGCAGTACTTC.

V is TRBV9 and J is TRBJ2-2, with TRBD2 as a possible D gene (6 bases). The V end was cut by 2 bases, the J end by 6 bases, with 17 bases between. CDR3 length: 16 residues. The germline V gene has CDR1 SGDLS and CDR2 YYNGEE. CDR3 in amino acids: CASSVSPGVGAGELFF. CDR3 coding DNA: TGTGCCAGCAGCGTCTCTCCGGGAGTAGGAGCCGGGGAGCTGTTTTTT.